These 15 T cell receptor beta chains share one sample of origin, sequenced in a study of T cells expressing NK-cell markers. TCRdb re-called the 5' RACE reads; every CDR3 protein appears as one record, without DNA. The sample has about 380,000 distinct CDR3 sequences, and its top ten clones hold roughly 5.2%. The sequencing sample was made of blood T cells: a sorted CD56 or NKG2C T cell subset, CD4+ or CD8+ T cells, or bulk PBMC T cells (not recorded which). All receptors derive from a man aged 18 to 69 in good health.

The chain joins TRBV6-5 to TRBJ1-5; checking the TCRdb D call of TRBD1 is not possible without DNA. The CDR3 sequence is 16 residues long. Germline loops: CDR1 MNHEY, CDR2 SVGAGI. The CDR3 protein is CASSPNRGFPYQPQHF.

The rearrangement uses TRBV5-5 and TRBJ1-6. Germline CDR1 SGHKS, CDR2 YYEKEE (reference sequence). The CDR3 consists of 15 residues. The CDR3 reads CASSFLRSYNSPLHF.

The chain uses TRBV2 and TRBJ2-1; TCRdb outputs TRBD2, but without DNA this stays unchecked. From germline, CDR1 is SNHLY and CDR2 FYNNEI. This CDR3 contains 16 residues. CDR3 in amino acids: CASSPRPAGGPSEQFF.

The V call is TRBV9, the J call TRBJ1-6. From germline, CDR1 is SGDLS and CDR2 YYNGEE. This CDR3 region has 17 residues. This chain's CDR3 is CASRARGGSRFSSPLHF.

The rearrangement uses TRBV18 and TRBJ2-7. The CDR3 totals 14 residues. Germline assignment: CDR1 KGHSH and CDR2 LQKENI. The CDR3 loop reads CASSPLDGSREQYF.

The chain couples TRBV20-1 to TRBJ2-1; TCRdb reports TRBD1, a call that lacks DNA to check it against. CDR3 length: 13 amino acids. Germline CDR1 DFQATT, CDR2 SNEGSKA (reference sequence). The CDR3 loop reads CSARDTGSLEQFF.

The V call is TRBV2, the J call TRBJ2-7. The germline gives CDR1 SNHLY, CDR2 FYNNEI. The CDR3 totals 14 residues. The CDR3 sequence is CASRDRLALDEQYF.

The genes are TRBV6-1 and TRBJ2-1; TCRdb lists TRBD1, though no DNA is available to test this call. The CDR3 covers 17 residues. Germline CDR1 reads MNHNS; CDR2 reads SASEGT. CDR3 residues: CASSVQVRGTGRNEQFF.

This chain joins TRBV5-4 and TRBJ2-7; the TCRdb call, TRBD1, lacks DNA for checking. Germline V gene lookup returns CDR1 SGHNT and CDR2 YYREEE (reference sequence). This CDR3 comprises 13 residues. The CDR3 region is CASSLKTDYEQYF.

The genes are TRBV6-4 and TRBJ2-3; without DNA, the TCRdb call of TRBD2 cannot be checked. CDR1 is MRHNA, CDR2 SNTAGT, per germline. The CDR3 has 20 residues. The CDR3: CASTTLTRTSGGPAGDTQYF.

CDR3 loop: CASSSTLRTGQAISPLHF. The J gene is TRBJ1-6, the V gene TRBV12-3 or TRBV12-4; TCRdb names TRBD1, which stays unverified in the absence of DNA. There are 18 residues in the CDR3.

The chain links TRBV9 to TRBJ2-4. The germline CDR1 and CDR2 sequences are SGDLS and YYNGEE. The CDR3 is 14 residues long. CDR3 protein: CASSSTLAKNIQYF.

The rearrangement links TRBV28 to TRBJ2-5; TCRdb's D call, TRBD1, is unchecked because there is no DNA. Germline V gene lookup returns CDR1 MDHEN and CDR2 SYDVKM. The CDR3 runs 17 residues. The CDR3 sequence is CASSLGSQGPRGVTQYF. The full variable domain, in which reference TRBV28 and TRBJ2-5 provide the parts outside the CDR3, is DVKVTQSSRYLVKRTGEKVFLECVQDMDHENMFWYRQDPGLGLRLIYFSYDVKMKEKGDIPEGYSVSREKKERFSLILESASTNQTSMYLCASSLGSQGPRGVTQYFGPGTRLLVL.

The chain carries TRBV18 and TRBJ2-5; lacking DNA, the TRBD2 call made by TCRdb goes unchecked. CDR3 size: 16 residues. Germline V gene sequence: CDR1 KGHSH, CDR2 LQKENI. The CDR3 reads CASSSRSAVGSETQYF.

V gene TRBV20-1 combines with J gene TRBJ2-2; there is no DNA to check the TCRdb D call of TRBD2. CDR3 length equals 15 residues. Germline CDR1 and CDR2: DFQATT and SNEGSKA (reference sequence). CDR3 residues: CSALERGGWTGELFF.